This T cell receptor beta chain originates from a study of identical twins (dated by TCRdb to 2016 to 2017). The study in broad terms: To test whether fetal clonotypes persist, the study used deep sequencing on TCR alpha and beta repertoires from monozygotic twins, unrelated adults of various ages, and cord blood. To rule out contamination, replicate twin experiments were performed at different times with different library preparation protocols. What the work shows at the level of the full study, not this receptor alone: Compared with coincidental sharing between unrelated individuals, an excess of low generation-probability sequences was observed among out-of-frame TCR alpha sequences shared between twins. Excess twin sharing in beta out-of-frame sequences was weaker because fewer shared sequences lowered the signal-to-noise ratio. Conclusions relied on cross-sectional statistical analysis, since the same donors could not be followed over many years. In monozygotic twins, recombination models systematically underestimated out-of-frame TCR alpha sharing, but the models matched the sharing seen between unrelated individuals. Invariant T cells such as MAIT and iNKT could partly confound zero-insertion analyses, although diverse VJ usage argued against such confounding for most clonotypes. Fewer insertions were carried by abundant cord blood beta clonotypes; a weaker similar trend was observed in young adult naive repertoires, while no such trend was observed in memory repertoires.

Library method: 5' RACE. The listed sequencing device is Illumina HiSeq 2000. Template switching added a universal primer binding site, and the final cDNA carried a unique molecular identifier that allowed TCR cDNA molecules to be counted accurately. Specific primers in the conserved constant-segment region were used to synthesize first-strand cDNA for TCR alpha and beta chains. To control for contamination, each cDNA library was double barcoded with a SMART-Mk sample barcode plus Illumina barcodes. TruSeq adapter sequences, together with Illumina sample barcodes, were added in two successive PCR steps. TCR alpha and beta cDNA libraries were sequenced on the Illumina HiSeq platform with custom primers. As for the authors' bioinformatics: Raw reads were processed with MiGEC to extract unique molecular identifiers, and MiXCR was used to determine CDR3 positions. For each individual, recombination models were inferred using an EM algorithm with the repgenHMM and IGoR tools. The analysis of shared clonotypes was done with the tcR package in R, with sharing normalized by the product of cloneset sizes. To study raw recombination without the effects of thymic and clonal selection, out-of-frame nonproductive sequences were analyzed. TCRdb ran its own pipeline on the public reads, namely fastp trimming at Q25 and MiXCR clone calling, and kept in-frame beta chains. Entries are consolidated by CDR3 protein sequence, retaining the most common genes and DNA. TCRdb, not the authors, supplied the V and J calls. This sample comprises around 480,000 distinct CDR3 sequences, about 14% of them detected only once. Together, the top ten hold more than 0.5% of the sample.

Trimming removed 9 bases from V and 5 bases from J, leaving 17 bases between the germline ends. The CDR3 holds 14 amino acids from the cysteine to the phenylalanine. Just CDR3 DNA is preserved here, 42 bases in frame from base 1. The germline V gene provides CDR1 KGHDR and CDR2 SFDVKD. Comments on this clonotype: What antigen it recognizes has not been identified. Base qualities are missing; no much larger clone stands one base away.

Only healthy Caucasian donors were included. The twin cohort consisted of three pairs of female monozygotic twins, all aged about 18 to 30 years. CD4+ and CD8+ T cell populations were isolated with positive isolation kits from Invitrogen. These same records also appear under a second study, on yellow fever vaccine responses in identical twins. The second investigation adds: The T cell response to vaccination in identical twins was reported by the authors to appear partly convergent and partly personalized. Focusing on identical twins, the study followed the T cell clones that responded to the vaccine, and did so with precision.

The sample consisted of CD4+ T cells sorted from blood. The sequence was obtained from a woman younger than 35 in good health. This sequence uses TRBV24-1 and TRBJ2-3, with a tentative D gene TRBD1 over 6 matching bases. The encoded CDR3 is CATCPLTGKDTQYF. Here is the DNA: TGTGCCACCTGCCCCCTCACAGGGAAAGATACGCAGTATTTT.